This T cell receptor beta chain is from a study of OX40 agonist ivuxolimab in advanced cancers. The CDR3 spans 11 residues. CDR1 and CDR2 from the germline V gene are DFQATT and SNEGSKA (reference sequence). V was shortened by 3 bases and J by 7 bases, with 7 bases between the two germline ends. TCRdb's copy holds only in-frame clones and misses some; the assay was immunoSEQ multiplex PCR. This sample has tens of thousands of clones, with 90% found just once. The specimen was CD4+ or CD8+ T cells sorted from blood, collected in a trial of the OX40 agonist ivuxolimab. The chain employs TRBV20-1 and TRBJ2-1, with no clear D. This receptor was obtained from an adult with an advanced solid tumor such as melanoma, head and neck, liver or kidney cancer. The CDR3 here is CSASSGNEQFF. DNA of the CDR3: TGCAGTGCTAGTAGTGGAAATGAGCAGTTCTTC.